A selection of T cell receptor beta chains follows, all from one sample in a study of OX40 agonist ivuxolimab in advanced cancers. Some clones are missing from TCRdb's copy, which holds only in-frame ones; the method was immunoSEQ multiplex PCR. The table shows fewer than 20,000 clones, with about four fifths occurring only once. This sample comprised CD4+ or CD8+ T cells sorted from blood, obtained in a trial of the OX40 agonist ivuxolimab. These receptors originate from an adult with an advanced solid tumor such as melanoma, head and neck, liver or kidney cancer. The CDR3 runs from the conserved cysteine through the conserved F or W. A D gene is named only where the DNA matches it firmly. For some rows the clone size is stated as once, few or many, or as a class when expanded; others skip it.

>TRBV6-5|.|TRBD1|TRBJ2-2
TGTGCCAGCAGTTCCGGGACAGGGGCTGGGGAGCTGTTTTTT
CASSSGTGAGELFF
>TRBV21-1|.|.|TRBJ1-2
TGTGCCAGCAGCATTAAAGAGGAAGGGAATCTCTATGGCTACACCTTC
CASSIKEEGNLYGYTF
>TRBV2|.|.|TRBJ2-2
TGTGCCAGCAGTGACTCCCGAAGCCTCGCCGGGGAGCTGTTTTTT
CASSDSRSLAGELFF
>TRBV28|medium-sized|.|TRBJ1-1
TGTGCCAGCAGCCCAGGGGCCTTGAACACTGAAGCTTTCTTT
CASSPGALNTEAFF
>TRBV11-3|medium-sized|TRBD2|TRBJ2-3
TGTGCCAGCAGCTTAGTAAGGCTAGCGGGAGCAGATACGCAGTATTTT
CASSLVRLAGADTQYF
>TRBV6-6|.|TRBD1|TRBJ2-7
TGTGCCAGCACCGGACGGGACAGGGGCTACGAGCAGTACTTC
CASTGRDRGYEQYF
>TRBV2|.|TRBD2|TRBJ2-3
TGTGCCAGCAGGGGACTAGCGGGAGGGGTCGATACGCAGTATTTT
CASRGLAGGVDTQYF
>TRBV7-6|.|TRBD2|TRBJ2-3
TGTGCCAGCAGCCTGACCGGGACTAGCATTTCAGATACGCAGTATTTT
CASSLTGTSISDTQYF
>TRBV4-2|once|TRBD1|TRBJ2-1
TGTGCCAGCAGCCAAGTAGGGGGACAGGGGTACAATGAGCAGTTCTTC
CASSQVGGQGYNEQFF
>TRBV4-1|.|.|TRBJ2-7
TGCGCCAGCAGCCAAGAAGCAGGGGACCGTTACGAGCAGTACTTC
CASSQEAGDRYEQYF
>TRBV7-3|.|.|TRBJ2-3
TGTGCCAGCAGCCCCTCACCGAATCCTGCAGATACGCAGTATTTT
CASSPSPNPADTQYF
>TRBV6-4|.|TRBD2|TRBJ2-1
TGTGCCAGCAGTAGACTAGCGGGGGGCAATGAGCAGTTCTTC
CASSRLAGGNEQFF
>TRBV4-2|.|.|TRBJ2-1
TGTGCCAGCAGCCAAGATGGGTCGCGAACCTACAATGAGCAGTTCTTC
CASSQDGSRTYNEQFF
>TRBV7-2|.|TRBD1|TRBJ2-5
TGTGCCAGCAGCTTATTTGGGACAGGGGGCACCCGGTACCAAGAGACCCAGTACTTC
CASSLFGTGGTRYQETQYF
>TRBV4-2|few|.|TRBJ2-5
TGTGCCAGCAGCCAAGAACGTGGGGCCCCCGCGACCCAGTACTTC
CASSQERGAPATQYF
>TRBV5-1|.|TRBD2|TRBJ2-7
TGCGCCAGCAGGCGGGAGAGTGGGGGGGCCTACGAGCAGTACTTC
CASRRESGGAYEQYF
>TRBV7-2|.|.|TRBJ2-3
TGTGCCAGCAGCCCGACCACAGATACGCAGTATTTT
CASSPTTDTQYF
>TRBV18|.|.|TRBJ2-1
TGTGCCAGCTCACCACCGGGATTGGGGCATTGGGAGCAGTTCTTC
CASSPPGLGHWEQFF
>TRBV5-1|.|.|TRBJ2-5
TGCGCCAGCAGCTTGACGGGGGCTCCTAGGGAGACCCAGTACTTC
CASSLTGAPRETQYF
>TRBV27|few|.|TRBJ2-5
TGTGCCAGCAGTTTATTAGGGGTAGTATTCCAAGAGACCCAGTACTTC
CASSLLGVVFQETQYF
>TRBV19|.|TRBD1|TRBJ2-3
TGTGCCACCAGGACAGGGCCTAGCACAGATACGCAGTATTTT
CATRTGPSTDTQYF
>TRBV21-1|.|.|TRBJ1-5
TGTGCCAGCAGCAAAGGGACCCATCAGCCCCAGCATTTT
CASSKGTHQPQHF
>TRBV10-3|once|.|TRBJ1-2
TGTGCCATCAGTGAGCCCGGGGCCCAATCGGGTGGCTACACCTTC
CAISEPGAQSGGYTF
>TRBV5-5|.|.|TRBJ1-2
TGTGCCAGCAGCTTGGGGACACCCCTGGGCTACACCTTC
CASSLGTPLGYTF
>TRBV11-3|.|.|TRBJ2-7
TGTGCCAGCAGTTTCGACCGGGCAGCTACCTACGAGCAGTACTTC
CASSFDRAATYEQYF
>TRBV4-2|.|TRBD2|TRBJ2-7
TGTGCCAGCAGCCCAAGGGCTAGCGGGGACCTATACGAGCAGTACTTC
CASSPRASGDLYEQYF
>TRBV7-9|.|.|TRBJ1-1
TGTGCCAGCAGCTTGGAGGGTTGGACTGAAGCTTTCTTT
CASSLEGWTEAFF
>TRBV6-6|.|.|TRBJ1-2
TGTGCCAGCAGAGGACGTGTGGACTATGGCTACACCTTC
CASRGRVDYGYTF